The 3 T cell receptor beta chains in this list originate from one sample, sequenced in a study of PD-L1 blockade in urothelial cancer. The table came from immunoSEQ multiplex PCR; TCRdb's copy has only in-frame clones and leaves some out. Found here are fewer than 100,000 clones, around 81% of them singletons; the top ten hold about 6.7%. The time point was: pretreatment peripheral blood. The sample here was PBMCs, taken around atezolizumab (anti-PD-L1) treatment. The receptor source for this set is a man aged 40-49 years with urothelial cancer.

The V call is TRBV9, the J call TRBJ1-2; TRBD1 agrees at 7 bases. The V gene end was trimmed by 4 bases and the J gene end by 5 bases; junction bases not matched to a gene: 11. The CDR3 spans 15 residues. From germline, CDR1 is SGDLS and CDR2 YYNGEE. The CDR3 here is CASSPQIGGAYGYTF. For the CDR3, the DNA is TGTGCCAGCAGCCCCCAGATAGGGGGCGCGTATGGCTACACCTTC.

This clone was seen just once. The chain has TRBV5-6 and TRBJ2-2, with a tentative D call TRBD1 (5 bases). Germline lookup yields CDR1 SGHDT and CDR2 YYEEEE. V was shortened by 4 bases and J by 6 bases, with 10 bases between the two germline ends. This CDR3 region has 13 residues. CDR3 amino acids: CASSAQGPGELFF. CDR3 coding DNA: TGTGCCAGCAGCGCCCAGGGCCCCGGGGAGCTGTTTTTT.

CDR3 in amino acids: CASSEGFTGDEQYF. CDR3 nucleotides: TGTGCCAGCAGTGAAGGCTTCACAGGGGACGAGCAGTACTTC. This rearrangement joins TRBV25-1 to TRBJ2-7; 7 bases line up with TRBD1. The germline gives CDR1 MGHDK, CDR2 SYGVNS. With V trimmed by 2 bases and J by 5 bases, 6 bases remained unmatched. The CDR3 runs to 14 residues.